This entry is about one T cell receptor (beta chain). Its antigen remains unidentified. Next came a second PCR, run for about 7 to 12 cycles, which used a sample-barcoded 5' primer along with a J-beta primer mix. Tags on each cDNA molecule came from a template-switch adaptor with 12 random nucleotides. TCRdb re-called the 5' RACE reads through MiXCR, storing one row per CDR3 protein. The sample gives around 1.1 million distinct CDR3 sequences, 35% to 45% of which show up once; around 13% is in the top ten. The data are from a study of blood T cells in healthy people across ages. Study results and caveats: Comparison with aged donors showed that long-lived donors had more naive CD4+ cells and higher diversity.

V gave up 5 bases and J gave up 0 bases, with 19 bases separating them. The germline gives CDR1 SGHTA, CDR2 FQGNSA. The CDR3 has 17 amino acids. Researchers isolated at least 7 million PBMCs per sample. Sequenced input: blood. The chain recombines TRBV7-2 with TRBJ1-1; the D is unclear. This sequence originates from a young man in good health. The CDR3 DNA is TGTGCCAGCAGCCCCCGCACGGACGGGGTCATGAACACTGAAGCTTTCTTT. Protein: CASSPRTDGVMNTEAFF.